The rows below give T cell receptor beta chains drawn from one sample of a study of control samples from healthy donors and cancer patients. Repertoires were generated with immunoSEQ multiplex PCR, while TCRdb's copy carries only in-frame clones and drops some. The data contain around 180,000 clones, 94% of them singletons. The sequenced sample consisted of blood. The receptors come from a young woman in good health. CDR3s include the opening cysteine and the closing phenylalanine or tryptophan. D genes are given only for firm matches. Size is stated for part of the rows, as once, few or many counts, or as a class when the clone is expanded.

V	J	size	D	CDR3	DNA
TRBV9	TRBJ1-2	.	.	CASSVAPNRRNYGYTF	TGTGCCAGCAGCGTAGCCCCCAACAGGCGAAACTATGGCTACACCTTC
TRBV9	TRBJ2-7	.	TRBD1	CASSVGTGPYEQYF	TGTGCCAGCAGCGTCGGGACAGGGCCCTACGAGCAGTACTTC
TRBV28	TRBJ1-2	.	.	CATSRAYGYTF	TGTGCCACCTCCCGGGCCTATGGCTACACCTTC
TRBV12-3/TRBV12-4	TRBJ2-7	.	TRBD1	CASGQGAYEQYF	TGTGCCAGCGGGCAGGGGGCCTACGAGCAGTACTTC
TRBV5-6	TRBJ2-5	.	.	CASSLFRGTYVETQYF	TGTGCCAGCAGCCTCTTCCGCGGGACTTATGTAGAGACCCAGTACTTC
TRBV28	TRBJ1-2	.	.	CASSLRGQFPDPGYTF	TGTGCCAGCAGCCTAAGGGGACAATTCCCTGATCCTGGCTACACCTTC
TRBV19	TRBJ1-5	.	.	CASTSGQNNQPQHF	.
TRBV28	TRBJ1-6	.	.	CASRRGAGDSPLHF	TGTGCCAGCCGCAGGGGCGCCGGTGATTCACCCCTCCACTTT
TRBV6-6	TRBJ2-5	.	TRBD1	CASRPGQGETQYF	TGTGCCAGCAGACCGGGACAGGGAGAGACCCAGTACTTC
TRBV9	TRBJ2-7	.	.	CASSVEFGEQYF	TGTGCCAGCAGCGTAGAATTCGGCGAGCAGTACTTC
TRBV7-2	TRBJ2-1	.	.	CASSLKDSLPYNEQFF	TGTGCCAGCAGCCTGAAGGACAGCCTTCCTTACAATGAGCAGTTCTTC
TRBV9	TRBJ1-4	.	.	CASSEAGYRGEKLFF	TGTGCCAGCAGCGAGGCCGGTTATCGAGGGGAAAAACTGTTTTTT
TRBV6-6	TRBJ2-1	.	TRBD1	CASSPSGGTGGGNEQFF	TGTGCCAGCAGTCCCTCAGGTGGGACAGGGGGAGGGAATGAGCAGTTCTTC
TRBV20-1	TRBJ1-1	.	.	CSARVDGEAFF	TGCAGTGCTAGGGTAGACGGGGAAGCTTTCTTT
TRBV6-5	TRBJ1-2	.	TRBD1	CASSPDRDIMRYTF	TGTGCCAGCAGTCCGGACAGGGACATTATGCGCTACACCTTC
TRBV28	TRBJ2-1	.	TRBD2	CASSSSKGTSGPEQFF	TGTGCCAGCAGTTCCTCGAAAGGGACTAGCGGGCCTGAGCAGTTCTTC
TRBV4-1	TRBJ1-2	.	.	CASSQENNYGYTF	TGCGCCAGCAGCCAAGAGAATAACTATGGCTACACCTTC
TRBV14	TRBJ2-5	.	TRBD1	CASSQGGGAVTQYF	TGTGCCAGCAGCCAAGGAGGGGGCGCGGTGACCCAGTACTTC
TRBV21-1	TRBJ2-1	.	.	CASTPLGGGQGGEQFF	TGTGCCAGCACCCCTTTGGGAGGGGGGCAGGGGGGTGAGCAGTTCTTC
TRBV4-1	TRBJ1-4	.	.	CASSQRDGNEKLFF	TGCGCCAGCAGCCAACGGGACGGTAATGAAAAACTGTTTTTT
TRBV11-3	TRBJ1-6	.	TRBD1	CASSLTGESPLHF	TGTGCCAGCAGTTTGACAGGGGAGTCACCCCTCCACTTT
TRBV28	TRBJ1-5	.	.	CASSIRVYSNQPQHF	TGTGCCAGCAGTATTAGGGTTTATAGCAATCAGCCCCAGCATTTT
TRBV28	TRBJ2-7	once	.	CASSLLGNEQYF	TGTGCCAGCAGTTTATTAGGGAACGAGCAGTACTTC